These 13 T cell receptor beta chains came from one sample sequenced in a study of CD8+ T cells in alopecia areata. Described treatment: oral pan-JAK inhibitor, 5-10 mg twice daily. Extracted RNA was reverse transcribed, and the resulting cDNA served as sequencing template. This table comes from immunoSEQ multiplex PCR, and its TCRdb copy is limited to in-frame clones, with some not included. Found here are about 200,000 clones, roughly 50% of them singletons; the top ten hold about 5%. Sequenced here: CD4+ T cells sorted from blood, sampled at week 24, from a patient treated with tofacitinib. All receptors come from a human donor with alopecia areata.

The chain uses TRBV2 and TRBJ1-2; D unresolved. V lost 4 bases and J lost 6, with 15 bases in between. CDR3 length: 14 residues. Germline V gives CDR1 SNHLY, CDR2 FYNNEI. The CDR3 loop reads CASSVDNTEHGYTF. The CDR3, as DNA: TGTGCCAGCAGTGTCGATAACACCGAACATGGCTACACCTTC.

The V and J genes are TRBV18 and TRBJ1-1; D is perhaps TRBD1 (6 bases). The CDR3 has 12 amino acids. From germline, CDR1 is KGHSH and CDR2 LQKENI. V was clipped by 4 bases and J by 7 bases, with 10 bases between them. The CDR3 nucleotides are TGTGCCAGCTCACGGGAGGGGGATGAAGCTTTCTTT. It encodes CASSREGDEAFF.

J is TRBJ2-5 and V is TRBV7-2, with 8 bases aligning to TRBD2. This CDR3 region has 14 residues. The V segment lost 0 bases and the J segment 4 bases; nucleotides outside the gene matches: 1. From germline, CDR1 is SGHTA and CDR2 FQGNSA. CDR3 amino acids: CASSLAREGETQYF. The CDR3 DNA is TGTGCCAGCAGCTTAGCTCGGGAGGGAGAGACCCAGTACTTC.

This clone has a handful of counts. V usage is TRBV30 and J usage is TRBJ1-5, with unresolved D. The CDR3 runs 14 residues. The germline V gene has CDR1 GTSNPN and CDR2 SVGIG (reference sequence). Trimming took off 0 bases at V and 0 bases at J, with 6 bases between the two ends. CDR3 amino acids: CAWSVSLSNQPQHF. CDR3 nucleotide sequence: TGTGCCTGGAGTGTCAGTCTTAGCAATCAGCCCCAGCATTTT.

This sequence joins TRBV27 and TRBJ2-7, with 8 bases fitting TRBD1. CDR1 is MNHEY and CDR2 is SMNVEV in the germline V gene (reference sequence). Trimming cost V 6 bases and J 6 bases; bases outside gene matches: 7. The CDR3 contains 13 residues. The CDR3 DNA reads TGTGCCAGCAGAACAGGGGGTTCAGCCGAGCAGTACTTC. It yields the protein CASRTGGSAEQYF.

The rearrangement uses TRBV7-2 and TRBJ2-4; TRBD2 aligns across 7 bases. The CDR3 sequence is 14 residues long. With 4 bases clipped from V and 10 bases from J, the junction kept 10 bases outside the gene matches. CDR1 and CDR2 from the germline V gene are SGHTA and FQGNSA. The CDR3 region is CASSSEHGRGIQYF. The CDR3 nucleotides read TGTGCCAGCAGCTCCGAACATGGGCGGGGGATTCAGTACTTC.

The CDR3 DNA reads as TGCGCCAGCAGCTTTAGCCCAGGGGAAGAGACCCAGTACTTC. Protein product: CASSFSPGEETQYF. This chain links TRBV5-1 with TRBJ2-5; D might be TRBD1 (6 bases). The CDR3 has 14 residues. Trimming cost V 2 bases and J 3 bases, with 11 bases left between them. Germline CDR1 SGHRS, CDR2 YFSETQ.

The CDR3 loop reads CALQDRLWRRDSTDTQYF. CDR3 DNA: TGTGCCTTACAGGACAGGCTGTGGCGGAGGGATAGCACAGATACGCAGTATTTT. The chain recombines TRBV30 with TRBJ2-3, with D maybe TRBD1 (7 bases). The CDR3 extends over 18 amino acids. Germline CDR1 and CDR2: GTSNPN and SVGIG (reference sequence). The V end lost 7 bases, the J end lost 0 bases, and 26 bases lay between the germline ends.

This clone turned up a few times. The chain recombines TRBV28 with TRBJ2-5; D ambiguous. V gave up 8 bases and J gave up 5 bases, with 18 bases separating them. This CDR3 comprises 14 residues. CDR1 and CDR2 (germline): MDHEN, SYDVKM. The CDR3 nucleotides read TGTGCCAGCCGTCGCGGTAGGGCCCAGGAGACCCAGTACTTC. Its protein product is CASRRGRAQETQYF.

The V call is TRBV27, the J call TRBJ1-2; 8 nucleotides match TRBD1. V trimming: 6 bases; J trimming: 6 bases; junction bases outside the gene matches: 12. Germline V gene lookup returns CDR1 MNHEY and CDR2 SMNVEV (reference sequence). This CDR3 is built from 15 residues. The CDR3: CASRGWTGISHGYTF. The CDR3 nucleotides read TGTGCCAGCAGAGGCTGGACAGGGATAAGTCATGGCTACACCTTC.

V gene TRBV27 combines with J gene TRBJ2-3, with D hard to call. V was trimmed by 8 bases and J by 5 bases, leaving 14 bases between them. Germline CDR1 and CDR2: MNHEY and SMNVEV (reference sequence). The CDR3 is 13 residues long. CDR3 coding DNA: TGTGCCAGCGGTGGTTGGCGTAGAGATACGCAGTATTTT. Amino acid sequence: CASGGWRRDTQYF.

This clone has a handful of counts. J is TRBJ2-5 and V is TRBV27; D remains ambiguous. V lost 4 bases to trimming and J lost 1 base, with 7 bases between them. Germline CDR1 and CDR2: MNHEY and SMNVEV (reference sequence). CDR3 length: 13 residues. The CDR3 DNA is TGTGCCAGCAGTTCCCTAGTCCAAGAGACCCAGTACTTC. As protein: CASSSLVQETQYF.

This clone was counted between two and nine times. The chain recombines TRBV2 with TRBJ2-5, with D possibly being TRBD1 or TRBD2 (5 bases each). Per germline, CDR1 SNHLY and CDR2 FYNNEI. The V and J ends lost 3 bases and 5 bases respectively, with 13 bases between them. This CDR3 is built from 14 residues. Written as DNA, the CDR3 is TGTGCCAGCAGTGAGGGGGATGCGGCGGAGACCCAGTACTTC. Its protein is CASSEGDAAETQYF.